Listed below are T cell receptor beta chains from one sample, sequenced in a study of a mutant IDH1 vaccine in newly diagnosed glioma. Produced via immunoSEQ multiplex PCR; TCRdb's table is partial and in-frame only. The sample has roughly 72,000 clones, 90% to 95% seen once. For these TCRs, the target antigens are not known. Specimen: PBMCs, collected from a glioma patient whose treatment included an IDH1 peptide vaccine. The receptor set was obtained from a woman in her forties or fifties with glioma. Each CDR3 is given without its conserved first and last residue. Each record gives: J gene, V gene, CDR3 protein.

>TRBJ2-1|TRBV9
ASTGEGEGYNEQF
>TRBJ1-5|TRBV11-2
ASSLGGGQNQPQH
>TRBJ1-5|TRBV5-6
ASSWGLDQPQH
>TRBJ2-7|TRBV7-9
ASNPVRGGEQY
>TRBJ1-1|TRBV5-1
ASSFLGVNTEAF
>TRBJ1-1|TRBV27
ASVNAEGGPHGRAF
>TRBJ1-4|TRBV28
ATLRTGAEKLF
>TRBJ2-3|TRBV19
ASSIRRESVTQY
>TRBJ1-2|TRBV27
ASILQGGFRYGYT
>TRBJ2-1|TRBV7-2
ASSPTSGRDNEQF
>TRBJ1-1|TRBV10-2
ASRADRGKAF
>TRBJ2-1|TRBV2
ASRAFNEQF
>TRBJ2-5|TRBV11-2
ASSLDWTGARETQY
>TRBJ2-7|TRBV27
ASSTPGLNEQY
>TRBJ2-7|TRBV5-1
ASSHRQGSYEQY
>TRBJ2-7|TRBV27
ASKRTRGGNEQY
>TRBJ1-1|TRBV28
ASSLTGAANTEAF
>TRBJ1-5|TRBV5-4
ASSLGGQGERQPQH
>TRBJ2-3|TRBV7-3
ASSPELTDTQY